One sample yielded the 14 T cell receptor beta chains listed below, sequenced in a study of early T cells in non-severe SARS-CoV-2 infection. In TCRdb, the 5' RACE reads were re-called with MiXCR into one record per CDR3 protein. The sample records about 100,000 distinct CDR3 sequences, roughly 13% being singletons. Source material: whole blood. Receptor source: an adult who was a healthcare worker with PCR-confirmed SARS-CoV-2 infection or an uninfected control (not recorded which).

This clonotype has a handful of counts. The chain couples TRBV11-2 to TRBJ2-1; D possibly corresponds to TRBD1 (5 bases). The ends were cut back, 2 bases at V and 6 bases at J, with 11 bases in the middle. The CDR3 is made up of 14 amino acids. Germline loops: CDR1 SGHAT, CDR2 FQNNGV. Here the CDR3 DNA reads TGTGCCAGCAGCTTACGTATGGGGCTCAATGAGCAGTTCTTC. As protein: CASSLRMGLNEQFF.

The chain couples TRBV7-3 to TRBJ2-1, with D perhaps being TRBD1 or TRBD2 (5 bases each). The CDR3 extends over 15 amino acids. CDR1 and CDR2 (germline): SGHTA, FQGTGA. Trimming cost V 5 bases and J 7 bases, with 18 bases left between them. DNA of the CDR3: TGTGCCAGCAGCACAGGACTCGGGACCGCAAATGAGCAGTTCTTC. Amino acid sequence: CASSTGLGTANEQFF.

This clonotype was picked up many times. The V and J genes are TRBV9 and TRBJ2-5, with D possibly matching TRBD2 (7 bases). CDR1 is SGDLS, CDR2 YYNGEE, per germline. CDR3 length equals 14 residues. V was trimmed by 4 bases and J by 3 bases, leaving 13 bases between them. In DNA, the CDR3 is TGTGCCAGCAGCCTTCTAGGGGGGGAAGAGACCCAGTACTTC. This codes for CASSLLGGEETQYF. Filled out from reference TRBV9 and TRBJ2-5, the complete variable domain reads DSGVTQTPKHLITATGQRVTLRCSPRSGDLSVYWYQQSLDQGLQFLIQYYNGEERAKGNILERFSAQQFPDLHSELNLSSLELGDSALYFCASSLLGGEETQYFGPGTRLLVL.

This clonotype was seen at least ten times. The gene calls are TRBV29-1 and TRBJ1-2; 9 bases map to TRBD1. CDR3 size: 16 residues. V lost 5 bases to trimming and J lost 8 bases; unmatched junction nucleotides: 18. Germline V CDR1 and CDR2: SQVTM, ANQGSEA. The CDR3 reads CSVYPGRDRATEGYTF. The CDR3 DNA reads TGCAGCGTTTACCCCGGGAGGGACAGGGCCACGGAGGGCTACACCTTC.

This clonotype occurred many times. This chain connects TRBV5-1 to TRBJ1-1, with a weak D call TRBD1 (6 bases). The CDR3 is made up of 16 amino acids. The germline CDR1 and CDR2 sequences are SGHRS and YFSETQ. V lost 0 bases and J 7 bases, leaving 19 bases between the germline ends. The CDR3 reads CASSLEGPRKGDEAFF. CDR3 in DNA: TGCGCCAGCAGCTTGGAAGGGCCGCGTAAGGGGGATGAAGCTTTCTTT.

This clonotype has ten or more counts. V usage is TRBV27 and J usage is TRBJ1-6; TRBD1 might be the D (5 bases). CDR1 and CDR2 (germline): MNHEY, SMNVEV (reference sequence). The V end was cut by 4 bases, the J end by 2 bases, with 9 bases between. CDR3 length: 15 residues. The CDR3 loop is CASSSTGAYNSPLHF. In DNA form, the CDR3 reads TGTGCCAGCAGTTCTACGGGGGCCTATAATTCACCCCTCCACTTT.

In its sample, this clonotype was seen many times. The chain couples TRBV7-6 to TRBJ2-2, with TRBD2 as a possible D gene (7 bases). Germline V lookup: CDR1 SGHVS, CDR2 FNYEAQ. CDR3 length equals 17 residues. Between the trimmed V and J ends, which lost 6 bases and 2 bases, there was a span of 19 bases. The CDR3 region is CASSPDIAGANTGELFF. CDR3 DNA sequence: TGTGCCAGCAGTCCCGACATCGCGGGGGCCAACACCGGGGAGCTGTTTTTT.

This clonotype was seen a few times. The CDR3 region has the DNA TGTGCCAGCAGTTACGTAGCGGGGGGGCCCTACGAGCAGTACTTC. It translates to CASSYVAGGPYEQYF. This chain uses TRBV6-2 or TRBV6-3 with TRBJ2-7; TRBD2 matches 11 bases. The junction had 2 bases not matched to a gene; V was cut back by 2 bases and J by 2 bases. The CDR3 is 15 amino acids. Germline CDR1 reads MNHEY; CDR2 reads SVGEGT.

This clonotype was detected ten times or more. The chain carries TRBV13 and TRBJ2-1, with 7 bases identical to TRBD1. The CDR3 covers 15 residues. Germline assignment: CDR1 PRHDT and CDR2 FYEKMQ (reference sequence). The V segment lost 1 base and the J segment 5 bases; nucleotides outside the gene matches: 5. The chain's CDR3 is CASSLEGAQDNEQFF. For the CDR3, the DNA is TGTGCCAGCAGCTTAGAGGGGGCGCAGGACAATGAGCAGTTCTTC.

This clonotype was observed a handful of times. The chain joins TRBV28 to TRBJ1-5; D remains ambiguous. Germline V gene lookup returns CDR1 MDHEN and CDR2 SYDVKM. With 7 bases removed from V and 1 base from J, the gap between germline ends came to 8 bases. The CDR3 is made up of 13 amino acids. The CDR3, as DNA: TGTGCCAGCAAGACGGGGAGCAATCAGCCCCAGCATTTT. This gives the protein CASKTGSNQPQHF.

This clonotype has a handful of counts. The chain couples TRBV29-1 to TRBJ1-1; 8 bases align to TRBD1. The CDR3 runs 13 residues. Germline-derived CDR1 and CDR2 are SQVTM and ANQGSEA. V lost 3 bases, J lost 1 base, and 1 base stayed unmatched. CDR3 protein: CSVEGTGNTEAFF. In nucleotides, the CDR3 is TGCAGCGTTGAGGGGACAGGGAACACTGAAGCTTTCTTT.

This clonotype was detected ten times or more. This sequence joins TRBV6-5 and TRBJ1-2; 7 nucleotides agree with TRBD1. CDR3 length: 16 amino acids. Germline V lookup: CDR1 MNHEY, CDR2 SVGAGI. V was pared by 5 bases and J by 4 bases, with 13 bases of the junction left unmatched. The CDR3 here is CASSPTDRVSFYGYTF. CDR3 sequence (DNA): TGTGCCAGCAGTCCAACCGACAGGGTATCCTTCTATGGCTACACCTTC.

The chain employs TRBV6-6 and TRBJ2-7; D call uncertain. V was cut by 6 bases and J by 2 bases, with 14 bases left in between. CDR1 is MNHNY, CDR2 SVGAGI, per germline (reference sequence). CDR3 length equals 14 residues. CDR3 loop: CASRDRVPAYEQYF. The CDR3 bases are TGTGCCAGCAGAGACCGGGTCCCTGCCTACGAGCAGTACTTC.

This clonotype came up many times. CDR3 DNA: TGCAGTGCTAGAGCCAGGTCCAATAGCAATCAGCCCCAGCATTTT. Protein: CSARARSNSNQPQHF. The chain employs TRBV20-1 and TRBJ1-5; no definite D call. CDR1 and CDR2 (germline): DFQATT, SNEGSKA (reference sequence). V was pared by 1 base and J by 0 bases, with 10 bases between. The CDR3 consists of 15 residues.